The 25 T cell receptor beta chains presented below share a single source sample, sequenced in a study of T cells after yellow fever vaccination. TCRdb used MiXCR to reprocess the 5' RACE reads, holding one entry per CDR3 protein. The sample lists some 500,000 distinct CDR3 sequences, roughly 14% occurring once. The specimen comprised PBMCs, sampled on the day of the yellow fever booster vaccination. These receptors came from a man younger than 40 who received the YFV17D yellow fever vaccine.

The chain recombines TRBV5-5 with TRBJ2-1, with 12 bases aligning to TRBD2. Trimming cost V 4 bases and J 3 bases; bases outside gene matches: 5. The germline CDR1 and CDR2 sequences are SGHKS and YYEKEE (reference sequence). There are 16 residues in the CDR3. The CDR3 sequence is CASSPGLAGIYNEQFF. The DNA of the CDR3 is TGTGCCAGCAGCCCAGGACTAGCGGGGATCTACAATGAGCAGTTCTTC.

V and J are TRBV5-6 and TRBJ2-2; D perhaps matches TRBD2 (5 bases). CDR1 is SGHDT and CDR2 is YYEEEE in the germline V gene. The CDR3 length is 13 residues. V lost 1 base and J lost 10, with 11 bases in between. CDR3 DNA sequence: TGTGCCAGCAGCTTGCCAGCGGTGGAGGAGCTGTTTTTT. The encoded protein is CASSLPAVEELFF.

The chain recombines TRBV20-1 with TRBJ2-1, with 9 positions matching TRBD2. The CDR3 contains 17 residues. Germline loops: CDR1 DFQATT, CDR2 SNEGSKA (reference sequence). V was pared by 0 bases and J by 0 bases, with 6 bases of the junction left unmatched. CDR3 in DNA: TGCAGTGCTAGAGATTGGGCGGGAGGGCCCTCCTACAATGAGCAGTTCTTC. It is translated as CSARDWAGGPSYNEQFF.

The CDR3 loop is CSALQRGGEQFF. The CDR3 DNA sequence: TGCAGTGCCCTTCAAAGGGGGGGTGAGCAGTTCTTC. V is TRBV20-1 and J is TRBJ2-1; D perhaps matches TRBD2 (7 bases). The CDR3 is made up of 12 amino acids. V lost 6 bases and J lost 9, with 15 bases in between. Germline-derived CDR1 and CDR2 are DFQATT and SNEGSKA (reference sequence).

V and J are TRBV15 and TRBJ2-7, with no clear D. Germline V gene sequence: CDR1 LNHNV, CDR2 YYDKDF (reference sequence). This CDR3 comprises 15 residues. V shed 3 bases and J shed 3 bases, with 15 bases lying between them. In DNA form, the CDR3 reads TGTGCCACCAGCAGTCGCCCCTCGGCAGGCTACGAGCAGTACTTC. It translates to CATSSRPSAGYEQYF.

This clonotype has a handful of counts. The chain has TRBV7-6 and TRBJ1-1; TRBD1 agrees at 7 bases. This CDR3 is built from 13 residues. CDR1 is SGHVS and CDR2 is FNYEAQ in the germline V gene. With V trimmed by 1 base and J by 8 bases, 4 bases remained unmatched. The DNA of the CDR3 is TGTGCCAGCAGCTTAGTTGGACAGGCAGAAGCTTTCTTT. It encodes CASSLVGQAEAFF.

This chain uses TRBV12-3 or TRBV12-4 with TRBJ2-1; tentative D call: TRBD2 (7 bases). Trimming cost V 5 bases and J 4 bases, with 15 bases left between them. This CDR3 contains 15 residues. CDR3 bases: TGTGCCAGCAGTCCCCACGGGGGGCATTACAATGAGCAGTTCTTC. It specifies CASSPHGGHYNEQFF.

This clonotype was seen more than once but under ten times. The J gene is TRBJ2-1, the V gene TRBV6-5; 8 nucleotides match TRBD1. Germline V gene data show CDR1 as MNHEY and CDR2 as SVGAGI. Losses at the gene ends were 2 bases for V and 1 base for J; bases not matched to a gene: 7. The CDR3 totals 17 residues. Here the CDR3 DNA reads TGTGCCAGCAGTTACAGGACCAGGGGGCAATCCTACAATGAGCAGTTCTTC. Its translation: CASSYRTRGQSYNEQFF.

The V and J genes are TRBV4-2 and TRBJ2-1; tentative D call: TRBD2 (5 bases). The CDR3 spans 17 residues. V lost 0 bases and J 4 bases, leaving 16 bases between the germline ends. Germline values: CDR1 LGHNA, CDR2 YNFKEQ. This CDR3 is CASSQDEGRVVYNEQFF. CDR3 nucleotides: TGTGCCAGCAGCCAAGATGAGGGTCGGGTTGTTTACAATGAGCAGTTCTTC.

V usage is TRBV5-5 and J usage is TRBJ2-5, with 8 bases that match TRBD2. V was clipped by 6 bases and J by 5 bases; unmatched bases: 15. This CDR3 spans 16 amino acids. Germline V gene data show CDR1 as SGHKS and CDR2 as YYEKEE (reference sequence). In nucleotides, the CDR3 is TGTGCCAGCAACCACCAAATACCGGGAGGGGCCGAGACCCAGTACTTC. Its protein is CASNHQIPGGAETQYF.

J is TRBJ2-7 and V is TRBV27; 7 bases align to TRBD1. CDR3 length: 16 residues. Germline values: CDR1 MNHEY, CDR2 SMNVEV (reference sequence). Trimming removed 3 bases from V and 2 bases from J; junction bases left unmatched: 10. CDR3 DNA sequence: TGTGCCAGCAGTTTGACGACAGGGTTCCTAACCTACGAGCAGTACTTC. This sequence encodes CASSLTTGFLTYEQYF.

Comments on this clonotype: A much larger clone sits a single nucleotide away, making a read error possible. The rearrangement uses TRBV3-1 and TRBJ2-3, with 9 bases lining up with TRBD1. Trimming cost V 7 bases and J 0 bases; bases outside gene matches: 14. This CDR3 spans 18 amino acids. CDR1 and CDR2 (germline): LGHDT, YNNKEL (reference sequence). The CDR3 spells CASTRRATGGGSTDTQYF. In nucleotides, the CDR3 is TGTGCCAGCACCCGTCGGGCAACAGGGGGCGGTAGCACAGATACGCAGTATTTT.

This clonotype was counted only a few times. The chain recombines TRBV7-2 with TRBJ2-1; 8 nucleotides agree with TRBD2. The CDR3 is 13 amino acids. CDR1 is SGHTA and CDR2 is FQGNSA in the germline V gene. V dropped 3 bases and J dropped 10; count of bases not matched to a gene: 5. The CDR3 DNA follows: TGTGCCAGCAGCTTGAAGCGGGAGTACGAGCAGTTCTTC. As protein: CASSLKREYEQFF.

Here the CDR3 DNA reads TGTGCCAGCTCACCACCGGGACTAGCGGGAGAGACCCAGTACTTC. Amino acid sequence: CASSPPGLAGETQYF. The chain joins TRBV18 to TRBJ2-5, with 12 nucleotides matching TRBD2. The germline V gene encodes CDR1 KGHSH and CDR2 LQKENI. The CDR3 has 15 amino acids. V lost 0 bases and J lost 4; bases outside the gene matches: 0.

The chain combines TRBV5-1 with TRBJ2-7; 9 bases are a match to TRBD2. CDR1 is SGHRS and CDR2 is YFSETQ in the germline V gene. The CDR3 is made up of 21 amino acids. The junction had 22 bases not matched to a gene; V was cut back by 1 base and J by 2 bases. The CDR3 bases are TGCGCCAGCAGCTTGACTTTGGACAGGCTCGCCTTAGCGGGAGCTCCCTACGAGCAGTACTTC. It codes for CASSLTLDRLALAGAPYEQYF.

The chain joins TRBV19 to TRBJ2-3; 10 positions agree with TRBD2. V trimming: 5 bases; J trimming: 1 base; junction bases outside the gene matches: 18. Germline values: CDR1 LNHDA, CDR2 SQIVND (reference sequence). The CDR3 is 20 amino acids. DNA for the CDR3: TGTGCCAGTAGTTTCCTCGCGGGACTAGCGACCAAAGCGGGCACAGATACGCAGTATTTT. Protein product: CASSFLAGLATKAGTDTQYF.

The genes are TRBV10-3 and TRBJ1-1; D not resolved. Deletions cut 4 bases from V and 4 bases from J, with 10 bases between. The germline gives CDR1 ENHRY, CDR2 SYGVKD. The CDR3 length is 13 residues. In DNA form, the CDR3 reads TGTGCCATCAGTGTCCAAGTAAGCACTGAAGCTTTCTTT. It codes for CAISVQVSTEAFF.

This clonotype has at least ten counts. The gene calls are TRBV5-1 and TRBJ1-5; D gene ambiguous. V was clipped by 0 bases and J by 6 bases, with 10 bases between them. This CDR3 spans 14 amino acids. In germline, CDR1 is SGHRS, CDR2 YFSETQ. CDR3 sequence (DNA): TGCGCCAGCAGCTTGGACGGATCGGGTCAGCCCCAGCATTTT. This sequence encodes CASSLDGSGQPQHF.

The V call is TRBV5-1, the J call TRBJ2-7; a possible D gene is TRBD2 (5 bases). The germline CDR1 and CDR2 sequences are SGHRS and YFSETQ. With 4 bases removed from V and 6 bases from J, the gap between germline ends came to 17 bases. This CDR3 region has 14 residues. CDR3 coding DNA: TGCGCCAGCAGCCCTATGAGACGAGCGGTCGAGCAGTACTTC. Amino acid sequence: CASSPMRRAVEQYF.

The chain couples TRBV20-1 to TRBJ2-7, with 7 bases aligning to TRBD1. The length of the CDR3 is 12 residues. From germline, CDR1 is DFQATT and CDR2 SNEGSKA (reference sequence). Trimming took 6 bases from V and 4 from J; bases not matched to a gene: 6. The CDR3 here is CSATDRAYEQYF. In DNA form, the CDR3 reads TGCAGTGCCACAGACAGGGCTTACGAGCAGTACTTC.

This rearrangement joins TRBV10-3 to TRBJ2-1, with 7 nucleotides matching TRBD2. CDR1 is ENHRY, CDR2 SYGVKD, per germline. The CDR3 has 14 amino acids. Trimming took 2 bases from V and 9 from J; bases not matched to a gene: 7. For the CDR3, the DNA is TGTGCCATCAGTGAGGTAGCGGGTGTAGGTGAGCAGTTCTTC. It yields the protein CAISEVAGVGEQFF.

This clonotype was seen more than once but under ten times. The rearrangement uses TRBV7-2 and TRBJ2-3, with D tentatively TRBD1 (5 bases). V was trimmed by 2 bases and J by 0 bases, leaving 15 bases between them. The germline CDR1 and CDR2 sequences are SGHTA and FQGNSA. This CDR3 region has 17 residues. The CDR3 DNA follows: TGTGCCAGCAGCTTATCTGTATGGACACCTAGCACAGATACGCAGTATTTT. This encodes CASSLSVWTPSTDTQYF.

The rearrangement links TRBV2 to TRBJ2-1, with D tentatively TRBD1 (7 bases). The CDR3 length is 15 residues. V shed 8 bases and J shed 6 bases, with 20 bases lying between them. The germline gives CDR1 SNHLY, CDR2 FYNNEI. The DNA for the CDR3 is TGTGCCAGCGGGGGGACAGCCCCCCGTGGCAATGAGCAGTTCTTC. Translation gives CASGGTAPRGNEQFF.

This clonotype was seen a few times. The chain joins TRBV19 to TRBJ2-7; unclear D gene. V lost 1 base and J lost 3, with 13 bases in between. Germline assignment: CDR1 LNHDA and CDR2 SQIVND (reference sequence). The CDR3 spans 15 residues. CDR3 nucleotide sequence: TGTGCCAGTAGTATAGCACGCAGATCAGACTACGAGCAGTACTTC. Translation: CASSIARRSDYEQYF. Full variable domain (outside the CDR3, taken from reference TRBV19 and TRBJ2-7): DGGITQSPKYLFRKEGQNVTLSCEQNLNHDAMYWYRQDPGQGLRLIYYSQIVNDFQKGDIAEGYSVSREKKESFPLTVTSAQKNPTAFYLCASSIARRSDYEQYFGPGTRLTVT.

This clonotype was recorded many times. The genes are TRBV5-1 and TRBJ2-1, with D perhaps matching TRBD2 (6 bases). Per the germline V gene, CDR1 is SGHRS and CDR2 is YFSETQ. The CDR3 sequence is 13 residues long. Trimming removed 5 bases at V and 6 bases at J, with 12 bases between. The CDR3 region has the DNA TGCGCCAGCAGTCTCGGGGGAATCAATGAGCAGTTCTTC. Residues: CASSLGGINEQFF.